This T cell receptor (beta chain) was retrieved from a study of regulatory T cells in long-lasting Graves disease. The wider study: Graves' patients (newly diagnosed) had been on antithyroid drugs under 3 months.

Germline CDR1 and CDR2: SGHDT and YYEEEE. This CDR3 has 14 amino acids. J lost 7 bases, V lost 4 bases, and 2 bases had no gene match. In building TCR beta libraries, iRepertoire HTBI primers were used together with Arm-PCR of CDR3 regions. TCRdb redid the calling of the multiplex PCR reads with MiXCR, one entry per CDR3 protein. The sample gives roughly 430,000 distinct CDR3 sequences, about a sixth of which show up once; approximately 12% is in the top ten. Sample time point: newly diagnosed GD, antithyroid drugs for less than 3 months. Isolated PBMC RNA provided the starting material for the TCR library. This clonotype was counted at least ten times. A further study also used this sample, focusing on T cells in Graves' hyperthyroidism and ophthalmopathy.

The V gene is TRBV5-6, the J gene TRBJ1-6, with 10 bases matching TRBD1. The sequencing here drew on peripheral blood mononuclear cells (PBMCs), taken at new diagnosis, from a patient treated with antithyroid drugs. The clonotype originates from a woman in her 30s with Graves disease. The CDR3 loop is CASSPDRGNSPLHF. The CDR3 coding sequence is TGTGCCAGCAGCCCGGACAGGGGGAATTCACCCCTCCACTTT.